This T cell receptor (beta chain) is from a study of regulatory T cells in long-lasting Graves disease. CDR1 is SQVTM, CDR2 ANQGSEA, per germline. The V end was cut by 6 bases, the J end by 7 bases, with 18 bases between. The CDR3 consists of 13 residues. Time point here: newly diagnosed GD, antithyroid drugs for less than 3 months. Generation of the TCR library employed RNA extracted from PBMCs. At least ten counts were recorded for this clonotype. Arm-PCR of CDR3 regions and iRepertoire HTBI primers were the basis on which TCR beta libraries were built. MiXCR, run by TCRdb on the multiplex PCR reads, gives a single entry per CDR3 protein. This sample has roughly 610,000 distinct CDR3 sequences, with 15% to 20% found just once. This same sample was also taken into another study, of T cells in Graves' hyperthyroidism and ophthalmopathy.

V and J are TRBV29-1 and TRBJ1-2; a possible D gene is TRBD1 (6 bases). The sample in question was peripheral blood mononuclear cells (PBMCs), obtained at new diagnosis, from a patient treated with antithyroid drugs. The receptor comes from a man aged 18 to 35 with Graves disease. The CDR3 spells CSVGESPTGGYTF. The CDR3 DNA reads TGCAGCGTGGGGGAATCGCCGACAGGTGGCTACACCTTC.